These 27 T cell receptor beta chains originate from one sample sequenced in a study of regulatory T cells in long-lasting Graves disease. Libraries of TCR beta came from iRepertoire HTBI primers plus Arm-PCR of CDR3 regions. TCRdb used MiXCR to reprocess the multiplex PCR reads, holding one entry per CDR3 protein. Among fewer than 650,000 distinct CDR3 sequences listed, around 15% were seen once. Time point meaning: newly diagnosed GD, antithyroid drugs for less than 3 months. The authors made the TCR library using RNA they extracted from PBMCs. These data were also reused for a study on T cells in Graves' hyperthyroidism and ophthalmopathy.

The material sequenced was peripheral blood mononuclear cells (PBMCs), taken at new diagnosis, from a patient treated with antithyroid drugs. These receptors all stem from a man between 18 and 35 years old with Graves disease.

This clonotype appeared many times. V usage is TRBV18 and J usage is TRBJ2-3, with a tentative D call TRBD2 (6 bases). Trimming removed 5 bases at V and 3 bases at J, with 15 bases between. Germline CDR1 and CDR2: KGHSH and LQKENI. This CDR3 spans 15 amino acids. The CDR3 reads CASSSAGSGTDTQYF. The DNA for the CDR3 is TGTGCCAGCTCAAGCGCGGGGAGCGGAACAGATACGCAGTATTTT.

This clonotype came up many times. The gene calls are TRBV3-1 and TRBJ2-1, with 10 bases matching TRBD2. The CDR3 spans 18 residues. The germline V gene has CDR1 LGHDT and CDR2 YNNKEL (reference sequence). The V gene end was trimmed by 5 bases and the J gene end by 3 bases; junction bases not matched to a gene: 13. This CDR3 is CASSKGSLLAGFYNEQFF. The CDR3 DNA reads as TGTGCCAGCAGCAAAGGGTCCTTACTAGCGGGGTTCTACAATGAGCAGTTCTTC.

This clonotype was counted many times. CDR3 region: CASSFPRDKNTEAFF. DNA of the CDR3: TGTGCCAGCAGTTTCCCCCGGGACAAGAACACTGAAGCTTTCTTT. This rearrangement joins TRBV27 to TRBJ1-1, with a possible D match to TRBD1 (6 bases). There are 15 residues in the CDR3. V was pared by 3 bases and J by 1 base, with 12 bases between. Germline loops: CDR1 MNHEY, CDR2 SMNVEV (reference sequence).

This clonotype was counted a few times. This chain links TRBV10-3 with TRBJ2-7; D uncertain. There are 13 residues in the CDR3. In germline, CDR1 is ENHRY, CDR2 SYGVKD. Trimming took off 4 bases at V and 2 bases at J, with 9 bases between the two ends. CDR3 DNA sequence: TGTGCCATCAGTGCGGACGGCCCCTACGAGCAGTACTTC. Amino acid sequence: CAISADGPYEQYF.

This clonotype was found a few times. The chain is built from TRBV5-1 and TRBJ2-7; 8 bases agree with TRBD1. This CDR3 comprises 16 residues. V was pared by 3 bases and J by 2 bases, with 10 bases of the junction left unmatched. Germline V CDR1 and CDR2: SGHRS, YFSETQ. The CDR3 region is CASSSVTGTGAYEQYF. Here the CDR3 DNA reads TGCGCCAGCAGCTCGGTCACCGGGACAGGTGCCTACGAGCAGTACTTC.

There are many counts of this clonotype. The chain carries TRBV6-1 and TRBJ2-1; TRBD2 matches at 9 bases. V lost 4 bases to trimming and J lost 3 bases; unmatched junction nucleotides: 4. Per the germline V gene, CDR1 is MNHNS and CDR2 is SASEGT. The CDR3 spans 15 residues. The DNA of the CDR3 is TGTGCCAGCAGTGTGACTAGCGGACTCTACAATGAGCAGTTCTTC. Translation: CASSVTSGLYNEQFF.

The chain links TRBV4-1 to TRBJ1-2; D is uncertain. Germline lookup yields CDR1 MGHRA and CDR2 YSYEKL. This CDR3 is 16 amino acids long. Trimming left V 0 bases short and J 0 bases short, with 11 bases between. The CDR3 loop reads CASSQEGRTTNYGYTF. In DNA, the CDR3 is TGCGCCAGCAGCCAAGAAGGACGCACGACTAACTATGGCTACACCTTC.

This clonotype was counted between two and nine times. A single base separates this from a much larger clone, so it may be a read error. This rearrangement joins TRBV7-3 to TRBJ2-1; 10 bases align to TRBD2. Looked up from germline, CDR1 is SGHTA and CDR2 is FQGTGA. The CDR3 is made up of 13 amino acids. With 5 bases clipped from V and 8 bases from J, the junction kept 3 bases outside the gene matches. The CDR3 nucleotides read TGTGCCAGCAGCCCCGGGACTAGCGATGAGCAGTTCTTC. Its translation: CASSPGTSDEQFF.

The chain links TRBV27 to TRBJ2-1; D uncertain. Germline V lookup: CDR1 MNHEY, CDR2 SMNVEV (reference sequence). The CDR3 spans 16 residues. V shed 4 bases and J shed 0 bases, with 13 bases lying between them. CDR3 region: CASSSTPEASYNEQFF. In DNA form, the CDR3 reads TGTGCCAGCAGTTCGACCCCTGAGGCCTCCTACAATGAGCAGTTCTTC.

CDR3 protein: CASSNFLAGEWETQYF. The CDR3 coding sequence is TGTGCCAGCAGCAACTTCTTAGCGGGAGAATGGGAGACCCAGTACTTC. The rearrangement joins TRBV5-4 to TRBJ2-5; 9 nucleotides align to TRBD2. Germline V gene data show CDR1 as SGHNT and CDR2 as YYREEE (reference sequence). The CDR3 has 16 residues. Trimming cost V 4 bases and J 5 bases; bases outside gene matches: 12.

This clonotype was observed many times. This chain uses TRBV2 with TRBJ2-2; D remains ambiguous. From germline, CDR1 is SNHLY and CDR2 FYNNEI. This CDR3 has 13 residues. V lost 5 bases to trimming and J lost 6 bases, with 10 bases between them. As DNA, the CDR3 is TGTGCCAGCAGTAGAACAGAGGCCGGGGAGCTGTTTTTT. Its translation is CASSRTEAGELFF.

The chain is built from TRBV6-5 and TRBJ2-1; 8 bases match TRBD1. Trimming at V came to 2 bases and at J to 7 bases, leaving 7 bases not matched to a gene. The germline V gene encodes CDR1 MNHEY and CDR2 SVGAGI. The CDR3 has 15 amino acids. The CDR3 DNA reads as TGTGCCAGCAGTTACGGACAGGGAACGGGAAATGAGCAGTTCTTC. Translating it yields CASSYGQGTGNEQFF.

V usage is TRBV4-2 and J usage is TRBJ1-1, with no clear D. Between the trimmed V and J ends, which lost 0 bases and 4 bases, there was a span of 15 bases. The V gene's germline CDR1 is LGHNA and CDR2 YNFKEQ. CDR3 size: 16 residues. CDR3 in amino acids: CASSQDGRRGLTEAFF. The CDR3 nucleotides are TGTGCCAGCAGCCAAGACGGACGAAGAGGCCTCACTGAAGCTTTCTTT.

This clonotype was picked up one time. A much larger clonotype is one base distant, so this may be a read error. The rearrangement joins TRBV3-1 to TRBJ1-5; D might be TRBD1 (5 bases). Looked up from germline, CDR1 is LGHDT and CDR2 is YNNKEL (reference sequence). The CDR3 consists of 14 residues. This CDR3 is CAGSPQGGDQPQHF. The CDR3 nucleotides read TGTGCCGGCAGCCCTCAGGGTGGCGATCAGCCCCAGCATTTT.

This clonotype was detected many times. V gene TRBV2 combines with J gene TRBJ2-7; TRBD2 agrees at 14 bases. The V gene's germline CDR1 is SNHLY and CDR2 FYNNEI. CDR3 size: 15 residues. V lost 3 bases to trimming and J lost 6 bases; unmatched junction nucleotides: 4. CDR3 protein: CASSEGLAGVGEQYF. As DNA, the CDR3 is TGTGCCAGCAGTGAGGGACTAGCGGGAGTAGGCGAGCAGTACTTC.

The CDR3 loop is CASSLGGGPLHF. Here the CDR3 DNA reads TGTGCCAGCAGTTTAGGCGGGGGGCCCCTCCACTTT. The rearrangement links TRBV27 to TRBJ1-6; D is possibly TRBD1 (5 bases). This CDR3 contains 12 residues. V gave up 2 bases and J gave up 13 bases, with 9 bases separating them. Germline loops: CDR1 MNHEY, CDR2 SMNVEV (reference sequence).

This clonotype was seen repeatedly, ten times or more. V usage is TRBV2 and J usage is TRBJ2-7; 10 bases match TRBD2. With V trimmed by 2 bases and J by 0 bases, 4 bases remained unmatched. The germline gives CDR1 SNHLY, CDR2 FYNNEI. This CDR3 spans 16 amino acids. The CDR3 is CASSELAGVRSYEQYF. The CDR3 bases are TGTGCCAGCAGTGAACTAGCGGGAGTACGCTCCTACGAGCAGTACTTC.

This clonotype has ten or more counts. This rearrangement joins TRBV29-1 to TRBJ1-2; 8 bases map to TRBD1. The CDR3 is 13 residues long. Germline CDR1 and CDR2: SQVTM and ANQGSEA. The V segment lost 6 bases and the J segment 0 bases; nucleotides outside the gene matches: 3. CDR3 sequence: CSVEQGANYGYTF. In DNA, the CDR3 is TGCAGCGTCGAACAGGGGGCTAACTATGGCTACACCTTC. Full variable domain (rest looked up from reference TRBV29-1 and TRBJ1-2): SAVISQKPSRDICQRGTSLTIQCQVDSQVTMMFWYRQQPGQSLTLIATANQGSEATYESGFVIDKFPISRPNLTFSTLTVSNMSPEDSSIYLCSVEQGANYGYTFGSGTRLTVV.

This clonotype has a single count. A much larger clone differs by one base, so this may be a read error. The genes are TRBV28 and TRBJ2-5, with a tentative D call TRBD1 (5 bases). The length of the CDR3 is 13 residues. From germline, CDR1 is MDHEN and CDR2 SYDVKM. In DNA form, the CDR3 reads TGTGCCAGCGGTTTAGCTGGGGCAGAGACCCAGTACTTC. Translated: CASGLAGAETQYF. Full variable domain (outside the CDR3, taken from reference TRBV28 and TRBJ2-5): DVKVTQSSRYLVKRTGEKVFLECVQDMDHENMFWYRQDPGLGLRLIYFSYDVKMKEKGDIPEGYSVSREKKERFSLILESASTNQTSMYLCASGLAGAETQYFGPGTRLLVL.

This chain uses TRBV12-3 or TRBV12-4 with TRBJ1-3; D is unclear. V was pared by 6 bases and J by 5 bases, with 11 bases between. The CDR3 contains 13 residues. CDR3 region: CASSNSFRNTIYF. For the CDR3, the DNA is TGTGCCAGCAGCAACAGTTTCAGAAACACCATATATTTT.

With regard to this clonotype: A much larger clonotype is one base distant, so this may be a read error. V usage is TRBV20-1 and J usage is TRBJ2-7; perhaps TRBD2 as D (5 bases). The CDR3 runs 12 residues. The germline V and J ends were trimmed by 4 bases and 2 bases, with 9 bases remaining between them. The germline V gene encodes CDR1 DFQATT and CDR2 SNEGSKA (reference sequence). The CDR3 nucleotides are TGCAGTGCTACTAACGGGACCTACGAGCAGTACTTC. This codes for CSATNGTYEQYF.

This clonotype has only a few counts. V is TRBV2 and J is TRBJ2-1; the match to TRBD1 covers 8 bases. This CDR3 spans 15 amino acids. J was trimmed by 6 bases and V by 6 bases; bases with no gene match: 10. In germline, CDR1 is SNHLY, CDR2 FYNNEI. In nucleotides, the CDR3 is TGTGCCAGCAGGGCTGACAGGGGAGGATTCAATGAGCAGTTCTTC. It codes for CASRADRGGFNEQFF.

There are many counts of this clonotype. The chain carries TRBV12-3 or TRBV12-4 and TRBJ2-1; D unresolved. The CDR3 spans 13 residues. V lost 3 bases to trimming and J lost 8 bases, with 11 bases between them. The CDR3 DNA sequence: TGTGCCAGCAGTTTTATTTCCCGGGATGAGCAGTTCTTC. This translates into CASSFISRDEQFF.

The chain couples TRBV12-3 or TRBV12-4 to TRBJ2-1; D is ambiguous. Trimming stripped 6 bases from V and 8 bases from J, with 20 bases between. The CDR3 length is 15 residues. This CDR3 is CASSPNTPLGDEQFF. CDR3 in DNA: TGTGCCAGCAGCCCTAACACCCCGCTTGGGGATGAGCAGTTCTTC.

The rearrangement links TRBV5-1 to TRBJ2-3; the D gene could be TRBD1 or TRBD2 (6 bases each). Germline V gives CDR1 SGHRS, CDR2 YFSETQ. The length of the CDR3 is 16 residues. Trimming took 4 bases from V and 2 from J, leaving 17 bases between them. The CDR3 sequence: CASSRRGIGNTDTQYF. The CDR3 coding sequence is TGCGCCAGCAGCCGGAGGGGGATCGGCAACACAGATACGCAGTATTTT. Full variable domain (rest looked up from reference TRBV5-1 and TRBJ2-3): KAGVTQTPRYLIKTRGQQVTLSCSPISGHRSVSWYQQTPGQGLQFLFEYFSETQRNKGNFPGRFSGRQFSNSRSEMNVSTLELGDSALYLCASSRRGIGNTDTQYFGPGTRLTVL.

This clonotype was seen ten or more times. The genes are TRBV9 and TRBJ2-5; D may be TRBD1 or TRBD2 (5 bases each). Germline V gene data show CDR1 as SGDLS and CDR2 as YYNGEE. CDR3 length equals 16 residues. Trimming stripped 1 base from V and 5 bases from J, with 18 bases between. CDR3 region: CASSVRSRGPGETQYF. The CDR3 coding sequence is TGTGCCAGCAGCGTAAGAAGTCGAGGGCCAGGGGAGACCCAGTACTTC.

The chain recombines TRBV20-1 with TRBJ2-1, with TRBD2 matching 16 bases. CDR3 length: 17 residues. V was pared by 6 bases and J by 3 bases, with 8 bases of the junction left unmatched. Germline CDR1 is DFQATT and CDR2 is SNEGSKA (reference sequence). CDR3 loop: CSAEGLAGGVFYNEQFF. The CDR3 region has the DNA TGCAGTGCGGAGGGACTAGCGGGAGGGGTCTTCTACAATGAGCAGTTCTTC.